Shown below are 22 T cell receptor beta chains from a single sample sequenced in a study of shared clonotypes between healthy human individuals. Only CD45RO-negative cells positively selected for CCR7 counted as naive CD8 cells, so terminally differentiated effector memory CD45RA+ cells were excluded. Produced via immunoSEQ multiplex PCR; TCRdb's table is partial and in-frame only. The table shows 550,000 to 750,000 clones, with 92% occurring only once. Sequenced sample: naive CD8+ T cells sorted from blood. The receptors shown here come from a man younger than 45 in good health.

Comments on this clone: The same CDR3 also results from other DNA sequences found in this sample. The chain employs TRBV19 and TRBJ2-1; 7 bases align to TRBD2. Per the germline V gene, CDR1 is LNHDA and CDR2 is SQIVND (reference sequence). V shed 3 bases and J 4 bases; nucleotides not matched to a gene: 3. There are 14 residues in the CDR3. In nucleotides, the CDR3 is TGTGCCAGTAGTATTCTAGCGGATTACAATGAGCAGTTCTTC. This sequence encodes CASSILADYNEQFF.

V gene TRBV9 combines with J gene TRBJ2-5; 14 bases are a match to TRBD2. The J call may be incorrect, as the DNA end agrees better with TRBJ2-7. The CDR3 sequence is 15 residues long. The germline V gene has CDR1 SGDLS and CDR2 YYNGEE. The CDR3 protein is CASSVGLAGGVEQYF. CDR3 coding DNA: TGTGCCAGCAGCGTAGGACTAGCGGGAGGGGTCGAGCAGTACTTC.

This clone is a singleton in its sample. The chain has TRBV4-3 and TRBJ2-2; D uncertain. V was trimmed by 0 bases and J by 1 base, leaving 6 bases between them. CDR1 and CDR2 (germline): LGHNA, YSLEER. CDR3 size: 15 residues. The DNA of the CDR3 is TGCGCCAGCAGCCAAGATTTGATGAACACCGGGGAGCTGTTTTTT. As protein: CASSQDLMNTGELFF.

The rearrangement uses TRBV10-3 and TRBJ2-1; no clear D. The CDR3 consists of 12 residues. V was shortened by 2 bases and J by 7 bases, with 6 bases between the two germline ends. From germline, CDR1 is ENHRY and CDR2 SYGVKD. The CDR3 here is CAISEVGNEQFF. The CDR3 DNA is TGTGCCATCAGTGAGGTGGGGAATGAGCAGTTCTTC.

V and J are TRBV7-6 and TRBJ2-1; no reliable D call. CDR3 length: 12 amino acids. V was pared by 3 bases and J by 10 bases, with 10 bases between. Looked up from germline, CDR1 is SGHVS and CDR2 is FNYEAQ. CDR3 residues: CASSFSLREQFF. In DNA, the CDR3 is TGTGCCAGCAGCTTCTCGTTACGGGAGCAGTTCTTC.

The V call is TRBV7-2, the J call TRBJ2-2; 9 bases are a match to TRBD1. The germline CDR1 and CDR2 sequences are SGHTA and FQGNSA. The J segment lost 4 bases and the V segment lost 6 bases, leaving 12 bases of the junction unmatched. The length of the CDR3 is 17 residues. The chain's CDR3 is CASSQRPGQGFTGELFF. CDR3 DNA: TGTGCCAGCAGTCAACGACCGGGACAGGGTTTCACCGGGGAGCTGTTTTTT.

The chain employs TRBV7-9 and TRBJ2-3; D may match TRBD1 or TRBD2 (5 bases each). Between the trimmed V and J ends, which lost 1 base and 6 bases, there was a span of 20 bases. The CDR3 spans 17 residues. Germline assignment: CDR1 SEHNR and CDR2 FQNEAQ (reference sequence). As DNA, the CDR3 is TGTGCCAGCAGCTTAGTGGCTCGCGGAGGTAAGGGGGATACGCAGTATTTT. This codes for CASSLVARGGKGDTQYF.

This chain uses TRBV7-9 with TRBJ2-5; the match to TRBD2 covers 11 bases. Germline trimming cut 7 bases from V and 4 bases from J; bases unmatched to any gene: 5. CDR3 length: 14 amino acids. Germline V gene data show CDR1 as SEHNR and CDR2 as FQNEAQ (reference sequence). The chain's CDR3 is CASKTSGVAETQYF. The CDR3 DNA reads as TGTGCCAGCAAGACTAGCGGGGTAGCAGAGACCCAGTACTTC.

This sequence joins TRBV7-9 and TRBJ2-7; 8 bases are shared with TRBD1. Looked up from germline, CDR1 is SEHNR and CDR2 is FQNEAQ (reference sequence). The CDR3 has 16 residues. Unmatched junction bases numbered 10, after V lost 3 bases and J lost 3 bases. The CDR3 sequence is CASSFTGQGAIYEQYF. The CDR3 nucleotides read TGTGCCAGCAGCTTTACGGGGCAGGGGGCAATCTACGAGCAGTACTTC.

This rearrangement joins TRBV20-1 to TRBJ2-1; 10 bases are a match to TRBD2. The CDR3 has 10 residues. Germline-derived CDR1 and CDR2 are DFQATT and SNEGSKA (reference sequence). The V gene end was trimmed by 6 bases and the J gene end by 11 bases; junction bases not matched to a gene: 1. The CDR3 region is CSALAGQQFF. The CDR3 nucleotides read TGCAGTGCACTAGCGGGACAGCAGTTCTTC.

This chain joins TRBV7-2 and TRBJ2-1, with 7 nucleotides matching TRBD2. The length of the CDR3 is 16 residues. Germline V gene lookup returns CDR1 SGHTA and CDR2 FQGNSA. Trimming took 3 bases from V and 5 from J; bases not matched to a gene: 10. DNA for the CDR3: TGTGCCAGCAGCTTCCAACGGGAGGACCCCCACAATGAGCAGTTCTTC. Translation: CASSFQREDPHNEQFF.

This chain connects TRBV9 to TRBJ1-5; TRBD1 might be the D (5 bases). Deletions cut 3 bases from V and 0 bases from J, with 7 bases between. The CDR3 extends over 14 amino acids. Germline V gene sequence: CDR1 SGDLS, CDR2 YYNGEE. The chain's CDR3 is CASSGGGSNQPQHF. Here the CDR3 DNA reads TGTGCCAGCAGCGGGGGGGGTAGCAATCAGCCCCAGCATTTT. Together with reference TRBV9 and TRBJ1-5, the CDR3 gives the full variable domain: DSGVTQTPKHLITATGQRVTLRCSPRSGDLSVYWYQQSLDQGLQFLIQYYNGEERAKGNILERFSAQQFPDLHSELNLSSLELGDSALYFCASSGGGSNQPQHFGDGTRLSIL.

The genes are TRBV2 and TRBJ2-1; D call uncertain. The CDR3 extends over 11 amino acids. V was cut by 6 bases and J by 3 bases, with 3 bases left in between. Germline assignment: CDR1 SNHLY and CDR2 FYNNEI. The CDR3: CASRSYNEQFF. The CDR3 DNA is TGTGCCAGCAGAAGCTACAATGAGCAGTTCTTC.

The V call is TRBV7-2, the J call TRBJ2-1, with D possibly matching TRBD2 (5 bases). This CDR3 comprises 17 residues. V was shortened by 5 bases and J by 7 bases, with 24 bases between the two germline ends. CDR1 and CDR2 (germline): SGHTA, FQGNSA. The CDR3 DNA follows: TGTGCCAGCAGCCCTCCCCCCTTAGACTACCTTCAGAATGAGCAGTTCTTC. Its translation: CASSPPPLDYLQNEQFF.

The chain joins TRBV7-7 to TRBJ1-1; no clear D. The CDR3 is 14 amino acids. The V gene's germline CDR1 is SSHAT and CDR2 FNYEAQ (reference sequence). CDR3 loop: CASHPIYSNTEAFF. CDR3 coding DNA: TGTGCTAGCCACCCCATATACAGTAACACTGAAGCTTTCTTT.

V is TRBV15 and J is TRBJ2-5, with D possibly TRBD1 on 6 matching bases. The assigned J gene may be wrong: the sequence end matches TRBJ2-7 better. Germline CDR1 LNHNV, CDR2 YYDKDF (reference sequence). This CDR3 spans 15 amino acids. CDR3 in amino acids: CATSSVTGVPYEQYF. The DNA for the CDR3 is TGTGCCACCAGCAGCGTGACAGGAGTTCCCTACGAGCAGTACTTC.

The chain combines TRBV7-8 with TRBJ2-1; 8 bases map to TRBD2. V lost 2 bases, J lost 2 bases, and 5 bases stayed unmatched. Germline V gene lookup returns CDR1 SGHVS and CDR2 FQNEAQ. This CDR3 is 16 amino acids long. The CDR3 coding sequence is TGTGCCAGCAGCTTAAGGTCCGGGAGGGCCTACAATGAGCAGTTCTTC. Its protein is CASSLRSGRAYNEQFF.

The DNA for the CDR3 is TGTGCCAGCAGCTTGGCCGTGACAGGGTTGCCCGGGGAGCTGTTTTTT. Translating gives CASSLAVTGLPGELFF. The rearrangement links TRBV7-6 to TRBJ2-2, with TRBD1 matching over 7 bases. Per germline, CDR1 SGHVS and CDR2 FNYEAQ. The CDR3 is made up of 16 amino acids. The V segment lost 3 bases and the J segment 6 bases; nucleotides outside the gene matches: 10.

The chain joins TRBV7-8 to TRBJ2-1, with D perhaps matching TRBD2 (6 bases). There are 17 residues in the CDR3. Looked up from germline, CDR1 is SGHVS and CDR2 is FQNEAQ. Between the trimmed V and J ends, which lost 5 bases and 0 bases, there was a span of 17 bases. CDR3 DNA sequence: TGTGCCAGCAGCCAAGGGTTAGCGGCCTACTCCTACAATGAGCAGTTCTTC. Translating gives CASSQGLAAYSYNEQFF.

The chain links TRBV5-4 to TRBJ2-5, with D hard to call. Germline CDR1 and CDR2: SGHNT and YYREEE (reference sequence). Trimming pared 2 bases from V and 2 bases from J, leaving 10 bases between. This CDR3 contains 14 residues. The DNA of the CDR3 is TGTGCCAGCAGCTTAAGTCACGGTCAAGAGACCCAGTACTTC. Translating gives CASSLSHGQETQYF.

The rearrangement joins TRBV27 to TRBJ2-2, with a possible D match to TRBD2 (6 bases). Germline loops: CDR1 MNHEY, CDR2 SMNVEV (reference sequence). The CDR3 consists of 16 residues. Trimming stripped 4 bases from V and 4 bases from J, with 16 bases between. CDR3 DNA sequence: TGTGCCAGCAGTTCTGTAGGAACCGGGAGCACCGGGGAGCTGTTTTTT. The encoded protein is CASSSVGTGSTGELFF.

The rearrangement links TRBV21-1 to TRBJ2-7; no DNA check was done on the table's D call, TRBD2. TRBV21-1 is labeled a pseudogene. The CDR3 extends over 17 amino acids. The CDR3 sequence: CASSTRLAGGPPYEQYF. In DNA, the CDR3 is TGTGCCAGCAGCACCAGACTAGCGGGAGGGCCACCCTACGAGCAGTACTTC.